This entry lists 2 T cell receptor beta chains sequenced from one sample in a study of OX40 agonist ivuxolimab in advanced cancers. Sequencing used immunoSEQ multiplex PCR; TCRdb keeps in-frame clones, though not all of them. Counted here are about 53,000 clones, 88% occurring once; the ten biggest clones make up roughly 1.5%. This specimen was CD4+ or CD8+ T cells sorted from blood, taken in a trial of the OX40 agonist ivuxolimab. The receptors originated from an adult with an advanced solid tumor such as melanoma, head and neck, liver or kidney cancer.

The V call is TRBV5-5, the J call TRBJ2-3, with TRBD2 identical over 7 bases. This CDR3 has 13 amino acids. V shed 7 bases, J shed 3 bases, and the junction held 5 bases outside the gene matches. Germline V gene data show CDR1 as SGHKS and CDR2 as YYEKEE (reference sequence). The CDR3 reads CASGRGVTDTQYF. DNA for the CDR3: TGTGCCAGCGGACGGGGGGTGACAGATACGCAGTATTTT.

The chain is built from TRBV18 and TRBJ1-5, with 10 bases that match TRBD1. V dropped 4 bases and J dropped 6; count of bases not matched to a gene: 9. Per the germline V gene, CDR1 is KGHSH and CDR2 is LQKENI. The CDR3 has 16 residues. CDR3 in amino acids: CASSQRGTGDGQPQHF. As DNA, the CDR3 is TGTGCCAGCTCACAGCGTGGGACAGGGGACGGTCAGCCCCAGCATTTT.